The entry below gives a single T cell receptor (beta chain) sequence along with its context. This specimen comes from a study of blood T cell repertoires in COVID-19. Turning to the study itself: Acute and convalescent COVID-19 samples came from the United States, Italy and Spain. From T cells, B-cell-depleted T cells, or PBMCs came the material, which was cDNA or gDNA.

This CDR3 is 16 amino acids long. V trimming: 1 base; J trimming: 4 bases; junction bases outside the gene matches: 9. Germline V gives CDR1 MGHRA, CDR2 YSYEKL. In the authors' methods: Reference gene primer amplification yielded estimated nucleated cell counts. The table came from immunoSEQ multiplex PCR; TCRdb's copy has only in-frame clones and leaves some out. V and J calls and clone size come straight from that table; D and trimming were deduced from the DNA. This table holds over 10,000 clones, more than 70% found once. The chain is built from TRBV4-1 and TRBJ1-2, with TRBD1 matching over 7 bases. This clonotype was sampled from a human donor in a cohort sampled during active COVID-19. The sequenced sample consisted of peripheral blood. The chain's CDR3 is CASSQASGTALYGYTF. The CDR3, as DNA: TGCGCCAGCAGCCAAGCATCCGGGACAGCCCTCTATGGCTACACCTTC.